This T cell receptor (beta chain) was observed in a study of T cell changes during pregnancy in multiple sclerosis. Here immunoSEQ multiplex PCR was the method, and the copy in TCRdb shows in-frame clones only, minus some. The sample carries over 25,000 clones, about 92% recorded once. The junction had 7 bases not matched to a gene; V was cut back by 2 bases and J by 9 bases. The germline V gene encodes CDR1 GTSNPN and CDR2 SVGIG (reference sequence). CDR3 size: 13 residues. The sequencing used CD4+ T cells from peripheral blood mononuclear cells, collected in the second trimester of pregnancy. The chain joins TRBV30 to TRBJ2-4, with 7 nucleotides matching TRBD1. The receptor was derived from a female donor with multiple sclerosis, enrolled in a pregnancy study. The CDR3 bases are TGTGCCTGGAGTCCCGGACAGGCAACCATTCAGTACTTC. Translation: CAWSPGQATIQYF.